This TCR beta chain was identified in a study of blood T cells in healthy people across ages (dated by TCRdb to between 2014 and 2017). About the study as a whole: In model experiments, roughly one uniquely barcoded TCR beta cDNA molecule per two T cells was captured by template switching. The donors were divided into four age groups: young (average approximately 17 years), middle-aged (around 41), aged (under 70) and long-lived (roughly 82). To avoid experimental bias, donors of different ages were randomly spread across the sequencing lanes. The study measured age-related changes in TCR beta repertoire diversity using deep sequencing normalized with unique cDNA molecular identifiers. Two additional independent replicas of 1 million unique cDNA reads from the same blood draw were analyzed for two donors (one aged 18 to 30 and one aged 80 or older).

What the authors observed across the whole study: The long-lived group showed more naive CD4+ T cells, fewer expanded clones and increased TCR diversity than the aged group, suggesting age selection. There was a strong correlation between observed TCR beta diversity and the percentage of naive T cells measured by flow cytometry. Observed TCR beta diversity per million T cells fell roughly linearly with age, and a significant reduction was already apparent by age around 39. Estimates of total diversity based on one million sequenced T cells were regarded as lower bounds and as underestimates. Bulk unsorted PBMC profiling prevented conclusive comparison of naive and antigen-experienced compartments. Donor CMV infection status was unknown, potentially confounding age-related changes in expanded clonotypes.

Libraries were prepared through 5' RACE. These reads were obtained on an Illumina HiSeq 2500. A second PCR of about 7 to 12 cycles was run with a J-beta primer mix and a sample-barcoded 5' primer. Each TCR beta cDNA molecule received a unique molecular identifier from a template-switch 5' adaptor carrying 12 random nucleotides. At least 2.5 million CDR3-containing paired-end reads were obtained from each sample. First-strand cDNA was synthesized from all RNA with the Mint cDNA synthesis kit, primed by a TRBC-specific oligonucleotide. All cDNA was treated with uracil-DNA glycosylase and then went through a first 18-cycle PCR with the universal primers M1SS and BC2_uni_R. Turning to the authors' computational methods: For normalization, 1 million high-quality reads were randomly selected from each sample, with every read carrying a distinct molecular identifier. Instead of being binned into consensus sequences, reads with shared molecular identifiers were discarded. MiTCR, run with a Q25 quality threshold and the strictest error-elimination algorithm, handled CDR3 identification, clonotype clustering and error correction. A nonparametric unseen species model with Euler transformation was used to estimate lower-bound total TCR beta diversity. In-frame beta chains were kept once TCRdb had trimmed the public reads at Q25 with fastp and called clones with MiXCR. All rows with the same CDR3 protein become a single entry with the most common DNA and genes. The authors' filters were not applied to this entry. This sample has about 1.5 million distinct CDR3 sequences in its table, and around two fifths of those were observed once. Of the sample, 7% to 9% falls within the top ten clones.

V is reduced by 0 bases and J by 3 bases, leaving a spacing of 3 bases between them. CDR1 and CDR2, looked up from the germline V gene, are MNHEY and SVGAGI. The CDR3 starts with the cysteine, ends with the phenylalanine, and has 13 residues. Only CDR3 DNA is held: 39 bases, read in frame from base 1. Comments on this clonotype: This receptor's antigen is unknown. No qualities accompany the bases; no much larger clone lies one base away.

Donors were roughly 40 systemically healthy Caucasian individuals from Russia aged roughly 6 to 95 years. Approximately 10 milliliters of peripheral blood were collected from each donor into EDTA-treated Vacutainer tubes. Ficoll-Paque density-gradient centrifugation was used to isolate PBMCs, with at least 6.5 million obtained per sample. Trizol reagent was used to extract total RNA from PBMCs, with at least 5.5 micrograms per sample. The percentages of naive CD45RAhigh/CD27high T cells were determined by flow cytometry on a PBMC aliquot from every donor. The sequenced material came from blood. The chain is made from TRBV6-5 and TRBJ1-5; the D gene assignment is ambiguous. This TCR was recovered from a woman aged 18-29 years in good health. The CDR3 protein is CASSYSFNQPQHF. The bases read TGTGCCAGCAGTTACTCGTTCAATCAGCCCCAGCATTTT.